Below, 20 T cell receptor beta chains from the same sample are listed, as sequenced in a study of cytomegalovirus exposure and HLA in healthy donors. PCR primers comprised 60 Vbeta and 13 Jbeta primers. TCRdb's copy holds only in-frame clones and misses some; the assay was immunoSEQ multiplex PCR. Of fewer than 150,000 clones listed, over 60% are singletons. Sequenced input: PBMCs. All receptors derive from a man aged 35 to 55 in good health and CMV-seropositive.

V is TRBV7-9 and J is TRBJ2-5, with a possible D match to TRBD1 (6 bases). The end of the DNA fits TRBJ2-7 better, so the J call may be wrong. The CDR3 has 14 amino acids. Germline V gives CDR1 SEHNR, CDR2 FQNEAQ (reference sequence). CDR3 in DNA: TGTGCCAGCAGCTTAGACAGGGAATCCTACGAGCAGTACTTC. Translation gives CASSLDRESYEQYF.

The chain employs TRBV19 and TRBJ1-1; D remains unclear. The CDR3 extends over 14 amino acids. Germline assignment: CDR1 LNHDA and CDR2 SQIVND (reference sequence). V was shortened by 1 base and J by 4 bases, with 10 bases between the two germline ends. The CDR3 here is CASSIGEEGTEAFF. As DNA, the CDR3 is TGTGCCAGTAGTATAGGGGAGGAGGGCACTGAAGCTTTCTTT.

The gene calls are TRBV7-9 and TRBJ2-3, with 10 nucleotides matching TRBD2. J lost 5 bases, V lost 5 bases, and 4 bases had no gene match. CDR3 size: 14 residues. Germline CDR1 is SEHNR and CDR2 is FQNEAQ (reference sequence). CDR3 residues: CASSPGLAVDTQYF. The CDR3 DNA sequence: TGTGCCAGCAGCCCCGGACTAGCGGTAGATACGCAGTATTTT.

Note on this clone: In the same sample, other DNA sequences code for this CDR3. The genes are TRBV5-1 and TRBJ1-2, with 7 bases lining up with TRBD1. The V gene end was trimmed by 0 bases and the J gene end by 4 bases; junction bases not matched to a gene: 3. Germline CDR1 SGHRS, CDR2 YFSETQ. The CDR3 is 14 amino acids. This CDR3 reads CASSLGQGGYGYTF. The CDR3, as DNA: TGCGCCAGCAGCTTGGGACAGGGCGGCTATGGCTACACCTTC.

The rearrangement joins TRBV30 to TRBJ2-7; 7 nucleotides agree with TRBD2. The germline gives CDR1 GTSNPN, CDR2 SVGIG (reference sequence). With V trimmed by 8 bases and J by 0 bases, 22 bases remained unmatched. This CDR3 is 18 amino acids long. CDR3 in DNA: TGTGCCCGAGGCCGGTCTGCGGGAGCTCCCAGCAGCTCCTACGAGCAGTACTTC. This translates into CARGRSAGAPSSSYEQYF.

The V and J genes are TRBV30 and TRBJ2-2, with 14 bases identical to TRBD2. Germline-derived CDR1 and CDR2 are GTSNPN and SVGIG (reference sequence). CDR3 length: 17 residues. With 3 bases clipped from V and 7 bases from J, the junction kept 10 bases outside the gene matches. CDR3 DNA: TGTGCCTGGAGCCGACTAGCGGGAGGGCAGGCTGGCGGGGAGCTGTTTTTT. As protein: CAWSRLAGGQAGGELFF. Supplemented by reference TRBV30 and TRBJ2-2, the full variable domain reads SQTIHQWPATLVQPVGSPLSLECTVEGTSNPNLYWYRQAAGRGLQLLFYSVGIGQISSEVPQNLSASRPQDRQFILSSKKLLLSDSGFYLCAWSRLAGGQAGGELFFGEGSRLTVL.

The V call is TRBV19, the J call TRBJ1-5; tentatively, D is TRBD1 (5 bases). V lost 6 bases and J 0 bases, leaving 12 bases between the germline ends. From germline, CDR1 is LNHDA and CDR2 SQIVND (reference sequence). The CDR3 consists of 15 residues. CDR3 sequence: CASSRIDSSNQPQHF. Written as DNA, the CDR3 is TGTGCCAGTAGCCGGATTGACAGTAGCAATCAGCCCCAGCATTTT.

The CDR3 loop reads CASRIISTDTQYF. The CDR3 coding sequence is TGTGCCAGCAGAATAATTAGCACAGATACGCAGTATTTT. The chain is built from TRBV6-5 and TRBJ2-3, with D unresolved. Trimming stripped 6 bases from V and 0 bases from J, with 7 bases between. The CDR3 is made up of 13 amino acids. CDR1 and CDR2 (germline): MNHEY, SVGAGI.

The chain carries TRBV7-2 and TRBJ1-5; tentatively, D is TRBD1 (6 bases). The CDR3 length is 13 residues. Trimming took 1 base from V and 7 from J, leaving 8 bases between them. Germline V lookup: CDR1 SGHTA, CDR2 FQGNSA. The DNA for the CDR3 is TGTGCCAGCAGCTTAGACAGGGCCCAGCCCCAGCATTTT. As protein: CASSLDRAQPQHF.

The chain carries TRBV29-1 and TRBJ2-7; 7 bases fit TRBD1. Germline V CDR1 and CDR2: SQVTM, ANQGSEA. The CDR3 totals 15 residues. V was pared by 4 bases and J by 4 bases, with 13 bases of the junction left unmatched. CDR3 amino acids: CSVVGLENRGYEQYF. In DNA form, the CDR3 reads TGCAGCGTTGTTGGCCTCGAAAACAGGGGATACGAGCAGTACTTC.

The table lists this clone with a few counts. The CDR3 bases are TGTGCCAGCGGGTCTCGGGGGGGGGCAGAGACCCAGTACTTC. As protein: CASGSRGGAETQYF. This chain uses TRBV2 with TRBJ2-5; TRBD2 aligns across 8 bases. J gave up 4 bases and V 8 bases, and 9 bases lay outside the gene matches. This CDR3 region has 14 residues. Germline loops: CDR1 SNHLY, CDR2 FYNNEI. The variable domain in full, with the rest retrieved from reference TRBV2 and TRBJ2-5, is EPEVTQTPSHQVTQMGQEVILRCVPISNHLYFYWYRQILGQKVEFLVSFYNNEISEKSEIFDDQFSVERPDGSNFTLKIRSTKLEDSAMYFCASGSRGGAETQYFGPGTRLLVL.

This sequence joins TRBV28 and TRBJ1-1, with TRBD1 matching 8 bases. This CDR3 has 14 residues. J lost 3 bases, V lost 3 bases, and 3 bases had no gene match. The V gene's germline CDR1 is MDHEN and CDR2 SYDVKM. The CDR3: CASSFQGAYTEAFF. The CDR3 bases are TGTGCCAGCAGTTTCCAGGGGGCATACACTGAAGCTTTCTTT.

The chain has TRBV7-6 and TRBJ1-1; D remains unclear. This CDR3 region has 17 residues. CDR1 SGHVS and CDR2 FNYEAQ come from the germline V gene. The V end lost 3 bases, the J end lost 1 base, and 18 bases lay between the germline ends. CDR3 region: CASSFDTGMGGNTEAFF. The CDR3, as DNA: TGTGCCAGCAGCTTTGACACGGGGATGGGAGGGAACACTGAAGCTTTCTTT. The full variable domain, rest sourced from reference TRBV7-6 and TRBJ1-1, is GAGVSQSPRYKVTKRGQDVALRCDPISGHVSLYWYRQALGQGPEFLTYFNYEAQQDKSGLPNDRFSAERPEGSISTLTIQRTEQRDSAMYRCASSFDTGMGGNTEAFFGQGTRLTVV.

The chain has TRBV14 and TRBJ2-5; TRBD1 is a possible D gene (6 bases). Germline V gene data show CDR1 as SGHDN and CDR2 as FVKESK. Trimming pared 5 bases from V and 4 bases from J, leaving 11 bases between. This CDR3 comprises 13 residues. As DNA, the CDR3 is TGTGCCAGCAGCGTGGGGGCGGGAGAGACCCAGTACTTC. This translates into CASSVGAGETQYF.

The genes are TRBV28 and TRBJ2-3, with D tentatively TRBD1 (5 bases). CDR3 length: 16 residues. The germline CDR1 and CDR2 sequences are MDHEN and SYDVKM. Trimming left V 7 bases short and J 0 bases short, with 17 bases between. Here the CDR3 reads CASTKIREKSTDTQYF. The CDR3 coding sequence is TGTGCCAGCACCAAAATCAGGGAAAAAAGCACAGATACGCAGTATTTT.

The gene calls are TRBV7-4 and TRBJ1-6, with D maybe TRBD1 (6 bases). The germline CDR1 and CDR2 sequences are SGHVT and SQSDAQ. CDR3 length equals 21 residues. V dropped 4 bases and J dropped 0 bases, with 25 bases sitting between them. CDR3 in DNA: TGTGCCAGCAGCTGCGAATTCCGGGTCCTTGGCAGGGGCTCCTATAATTCACCCCTCCACTTT. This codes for CASSCEFRVLGRGSYNSPLHF.

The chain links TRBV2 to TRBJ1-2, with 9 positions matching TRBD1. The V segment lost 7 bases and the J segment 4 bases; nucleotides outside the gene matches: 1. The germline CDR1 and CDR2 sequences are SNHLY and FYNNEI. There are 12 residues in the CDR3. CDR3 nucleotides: TGTGCCAGCAAGGGACAGGGCTATGGCTACACCTTC. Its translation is CASKGQGYGYTF.

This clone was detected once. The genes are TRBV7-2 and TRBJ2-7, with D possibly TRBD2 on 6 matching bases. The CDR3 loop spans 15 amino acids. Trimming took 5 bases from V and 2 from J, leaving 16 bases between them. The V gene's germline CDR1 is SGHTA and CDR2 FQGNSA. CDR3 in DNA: TGTGCCAGCAGCGAACCGGGACTGTTGACCTACGAGCAGTACTTC. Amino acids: CASSEPGLLTYEQYF.

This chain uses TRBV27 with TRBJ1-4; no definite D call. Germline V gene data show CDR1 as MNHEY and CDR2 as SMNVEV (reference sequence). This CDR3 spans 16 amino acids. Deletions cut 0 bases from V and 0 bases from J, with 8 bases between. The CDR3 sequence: CASSLSPFATNEKLFF. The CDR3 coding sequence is TGTGCCAGCAGTTTATCCCCCTTTGCAACTAATGAAAAACTGTTTTTT.

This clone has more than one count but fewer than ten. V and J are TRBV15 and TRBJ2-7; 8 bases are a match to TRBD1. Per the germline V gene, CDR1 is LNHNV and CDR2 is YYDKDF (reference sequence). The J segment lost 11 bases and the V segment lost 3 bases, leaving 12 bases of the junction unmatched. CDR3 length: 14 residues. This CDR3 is CATSRSRQGLSKYF. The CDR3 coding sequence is TGTGCCACCAGCAGGTCGAGACAGGGGCTGTCGAAGTACTTC.